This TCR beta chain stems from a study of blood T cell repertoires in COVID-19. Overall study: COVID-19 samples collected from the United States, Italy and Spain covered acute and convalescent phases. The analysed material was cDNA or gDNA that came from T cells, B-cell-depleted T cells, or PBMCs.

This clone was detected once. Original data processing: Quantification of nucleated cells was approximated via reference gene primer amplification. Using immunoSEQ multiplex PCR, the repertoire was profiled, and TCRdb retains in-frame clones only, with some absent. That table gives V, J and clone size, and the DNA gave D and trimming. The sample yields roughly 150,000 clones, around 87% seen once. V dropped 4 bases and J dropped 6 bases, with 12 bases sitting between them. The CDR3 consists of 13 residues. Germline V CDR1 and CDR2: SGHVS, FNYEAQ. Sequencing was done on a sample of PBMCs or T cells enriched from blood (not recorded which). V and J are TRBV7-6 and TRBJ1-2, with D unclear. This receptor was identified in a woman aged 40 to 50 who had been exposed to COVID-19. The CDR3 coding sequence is TGTGCCAGCAGCTCGTATATGGGAGATGGCTACACCTTC. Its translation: CASSSYMGDGYTF.